A selection of T cell receptor beta chains follows, all from one sample in a study of cytomegalovirus exposure and HLA in healthy donors. Clones were read by immunoSEQ multiplex PCR, and TCRdb kept only the in-frame ones, dropping some. The repertoire includes about 130,000 clones, roughly 80% of them detected once, and under 8.5% sits in the top ten. The specimen was PBMCs. The receptors were gathered from a male donor in good health and CMV-seronegative. Each CDR3 is given with its conserved first and last residue.

TRBJ2-5	15	TRBV9	CASSVEGALTETQYF
TRBJ1-5	13	TRBV6-1	CAIGWGGNQPQHF
TRBJ2-7	15	TRBV15	CATSILTGANYEQYF
TRBJ1-1	15	TRBV4-2	CASSHPMGGNTEAFF
TRBJ1-2	14	TRBV28	CASSLSGGFLGYTF
TRBJ1-1	12	TRBV9	CASSVAGGQAFF
TRBJ1-5	14	TRBV4-2	CASSQDISNQPQHF
TRBJ1-4	18	TRBV19	CASSNPRPEDRLNEKLFF
TRBJ2-2	15	TRBV27	CASSLASGATGELFF
TRBJ2-1	17	TRBV7-6	CASSSTRSIIPYNEQFF
TRBJ1-1	16	TRBV9	CASSGGGQLLNTEAFF
TRBJ2-2	16	TRBV14	CASSPTRTGWGGELFF
TRBJ2-1	14	TRBV7-8	CASSLLILAGEQFF
TRBJ1-4	13	TRBV7-9	CASSSGVDEKLFF
TRBJ2-7	19	TRBV6-1	CASSVQGGVHRLTSYEQCF
TRBJ1-1	15	TRBV5-1	CASSLGGIKNTEAFF
TRBJ1-2	17	TRBV19	CASCEGTGGLGEDGYTF
TRBJ2-1	18	TRBV4-3	CASSQDYPWRGGSNEQFF
TRBJ1-1	13	TRBV28	CASSFRENTEAFF
TRBJ2-3	14	TRBV5-4	CASSLPGVQDTQYF
TRBJ2-3	17	TRBV19	CASTLGTSGRAGDTQYF
TRBJ2-7	16	TRBV7-9	CASSLSPATGAHEQYF
TRBJ1-1	13	TRBV7-3	CASSSTVLTEAFF